The clone carrying this T cell receptor (beta chain) has just one count. PBMCs were isolated from an approximately 10 ml sample of fresh peripheral blood. TCR beta CDR3 regions were amplified from RNA transcripts. RT-PCR in the first round used HTBI primers; a second-round multiplex PCR followed. Each CDR3 protein gets one entry after TCRdb re-called the multiplex PCR reads with MiXCR. The data hold hundreds of thousands of distinct CDR3 sequences, with around 45% observed a single time. The germline CDR1 and CDR2 sequences are SEHNR and FQNEAQ (reference sequence). The length of the CDR3 is 16 residues. V lost 5 bases to trimming and J lost 0 bases, with 16 bases between them. This entry belongs to a study of Graves' ophthalmopathy and Graves' hyperthyroidism. The overall study: Peripheral blood was gathered at first diagnosis, ahead of any treatment whatsoever.

The source is an adult man with Graves' ophthalmopathy. The sample taken for sequencing was peripheral blood. V is TRBV7-9 and J is TRBJ1-2; D gene ambiguous. As DNA, the CDR3 is TGTGCCAGCAGCCCCCCCAGGCTCAGATCTAACTATGGCTACACCTTC. Residues: CASSPPRLRSNYGYTF.